Sequencing of this T cell receptor (beta chain) was carried out in a study of cytomegalovirus exposure and HLA in healthy donors. Germline V CDR1 and CDR2: SGHRS, YFSETQ. V lost 1 base and J 6 bases, leaving 13 bases between the germline ends. This CDR3 is 15 amino acids long. 60 Vbeta and 13 Jbeta primers were used in PCR. Profiling relied on immunoSEQ multiplex PCR, and the TCRdb table lists in-frame clones only, not all of them. The table has about 170,000 clones, around three quarters seen once; the top ten hold around 2.3%. The chain recombines TRBV5-1 with TRBJ1-4, with a possible D match to TRBD1 (5 bases). The sequence was obtained from a woman aged 45-59 years in good health and CMV-seronegative. Sequenced sample: PBMCs. This CDR3 is CASSLYAGSDEKLFF. Here the CDR3 DNA reads TGCGCCAGCAGCTTGTACGCAGGGTCGGATGAAAAACTGTTTTTT.